A single sample is the source of the 27 T cell receptor beta chains below, sequenced in a study of OX40 agonist ivuxolimab in advanced cancers. Measured with immunoSEQ multiplex PCR; TCRdb has only the in-frame clones, and not every one. Among about 87,000 clones listed, approximately 87% were seen once. Source: CD4+ or CD8+ T cells sorted from blood, taken in a trial of the OX40 agonist ivuxolimab. The source of these receptors is an adult with an advanced solid tumor such as melanoma, head and neck, liver or kidney cancer.

The chain employs TRBV10-3 and TRBJ2-7; 12 nucleotides match TRBD2. Per germline, CDR1 ENHRY and CDR2 SYGVKD. The ends lost 4 bases at V and 1 base at J; junction bases unmatched: 2. This CDR3 is 15 amino acids long. The DNA for the CDR3 is TGTGCCATCAGTGGGACTAGCGGGGCGTCCTACGAGCAGTACTTC. It codes for CAISGTSGASYEQYF.

V usage is TRBV7-3 and J usage is TRBJ2-3, with 10 bases lining up with TRBD1. The V gene end was trimmed by 4 bases and the J gene end by 3 bases; junction bases not matched to a gene: 1. This CDR3 has 14 amino acids. Germline values: CDR1 SGHTA, CDR2 FQGTGA. The DNA of the CDR3 is TGTGCCAGCAGCTCGGGACAGGGGACAGATACGCAGTATTTT. Translation gives CASSSGQGTDTQYF.

This clone turned up a few times. The gene calls are TRBV2 and TRBJ2-6; D is possibly TRBD1 (6 bases). Germline CDR1 SNHLY, CDR2 FYNNEI. V gave up 6 bases and J gave up 4 bases, with 13 bases separating them. There are 15 residues in the CDR3. In DNA form, the CDR3 reads TGTGCCAGCAGCCCCAGGGGAGCCGGGGCCAACGTCCTGACTTTC. It translates to CASSPRGAGANVLTF.

The V gene is TRBV2, the J gene TRBJ1-2, with 8 bases aligning to TRBD1. The trim removed 4 bases at V and 7 bases at J, leaving 8 bases unmatched. Germline V lookup: CDR1 SNHLY, CDR2 FYNNEI. The CDR3 consists of 14 residues. The CDR3 reads CASSVTGGDRGYTF. The CDR3 coding sequence is TGTGCCAGCAGTGTTACAGGGGGAGACCGTGGCTACACCTTC.

In this sample, this clone turned up a few times. Germline is not matched at one junction end, which may reflect a read error. The same CDR3 also results from other DNA sequences found in this sample. The chain couples TRBV5-1 to TRBJ2-5; TRBD1 matches 8 bases. CDR3 length: 14 amino acids. Germline V gene lookup returns CDR1 SGHRS and CDR2 YFSETQ. CDR3 nucleotides: TGCGCCAGCAGTTTGGACAGGGTCGGGGAGACCCAGTACTTC. Amino acid sequence: CASSLDRVGETQYF.

The J gene is TRBJ2-5, the V gene TRBV7-2; D is unclear. Germline V gene data show CDR1 as SGHTA and CDR2 as FQGNSA. This CDR3 comprises 17 residues. The V end was cut by 4 bases, the J end by 2 bases, with 20 bases between. CDR3 loop: CASSYRPVLNSQETQYF. The CDR3, as DNA: TGTGCCAGCAGCTACCGGCCCGTTCTTAATTCTCAAGAGACCCAGTACTTC.

This chain uses TRBV14 with TRBJ2-7; D remains ambiguous. The CDR3 runs to 15 residues. Trimming cost V 1 base and J 0 bases, with 10 bases left between them. Germline lookup yields CDR1 SGHDN and CDR2 FVKESK. CDR3 sequence reads: CASSQGRSFSYEQYF. CDR3 bases: TGTGCCAGCAGCCAAGGACGGAGCTTCTCCTACGAGCAGTACTTC.

CDR3 residues: CAGRNMKDRGYGYTF. The CDR3, as DNA: TGTGCCGGACGAAACATGAAAGACAGGGGGTATGGCTACACCTTC. The rearrangement joins TRBV5-4 to TRBJ1-2; TRBD1 agrees at 9 bases. CDR1 and CDR2 from the germline V gene are SGHNT and YYREEE (reference sequence). The CDR3 runs to 15 residues. The V and J ends lost 10 bases and 5 bases, in that order; junction bases with no gene match: 15.

The genes are TRBV5-6 and TRBJ1-5, with TRBD1 matching 7 bases. J lost 6 bases, V lost 1 base, and 13 bases had no gene match. The V gene's germline CDR1 is SGHDT and CDR2 YYEEEE. The CDR3 is 17 residues long. Here the CDR3 reads CASSLRTGGGSGQPQHF. The CDR3, as DNA: TGTGCCAGCAGCTTGCGGACAGGTGGGGGTAGTGGTCAGCCCCAGCATTTT.

The chain employs TRBV4-3 and TRBJ2-7; 7 bases fit TRBD2. Trimming at V came to 0 bases and at J to 2 bases, leaving 1 base not matched to a gene. The CDR3 runs to 14 residues. From germline, CDR1 is LGHNA and CDR2 YSLEER. CDR3 DNA sequence: TGCGCCAGCAGCCAAGATGGGGGGGCCTACGAGCAGTACTTC. Its translation is CASSQDGGAYEQYF.

The rearrangement links TRBV6-5 to TRBJ2-7, with 7 bases fitting TRBD1. The CDR3 spans 14 residues. V gave up 2 bases and J gave up 3 bases; unmatched junction bases: 4. Germline values: CDR1 MNHEY, CDR2 SVGAGI. The CDR3 region is CASSYPAGGYEQYF. CDR3 nucleotides: TGTGCCAGCAGTTACCCCGCAGGGGGCTACGAGCAGTACTTC.

The V gene is TRBV13, the J gene TRBJ2-7, with D unresolved. This CDR3 is 14 amino acids long. Trimming took 1 base from V and 0 from J, leaving 7 bases between them. The germline V gene encodes CDR1 PRHDT and CDR2 FYEKMQ (reference sequence). The CDR3 is CASSLEVGSYEQYF. DNA of the CDR3: TGTGCCAGCAGCTTAGAGGTCGGCTCCTACGAGCAGTACTTC.

The chain joins TRBV5-1 to TRBJ1-2, with a weak D call TRBD1 (6 bases). This CDR3 comprises 14 residues. Germline CDR1 reads SGHRS; CDR2 reads YFSETQ. Deletions cut 4 bases from V and 5 bases from J, with 15 bases between. The CDR3 sequence is CASSTGQNSYGYTF. As DNA, the CDR3 is TGCGCCAGCAGCACCGGACAGAACTCATATGGCTACACCTTC.

This clone was picked up one time. V gene TRBV6-5 combines with J gene TRBJ2-7; 7 bases map to TRBD1. The germline V gene encodes CDR1 MNHEY and CDR2 SVGAGI. V was pared by 6 bases and J by 1 base, with 3 bases of the junction left unmatched. The CDR3 runs 13 residues. CDR3 bases: TGTGCCAGCAGGGGACAGAGTTCCTACGAGCAGTACTTC. Translation gives CASRGQSSYEQYF.

V and J are TRBV13 and TRBJ2-7; the match to TRBD1 covers 8 bases. J lost 6 bases, V lost 5 bases, and 15 bases had no gene match. The germline gives CDR1 PRHDT, CDR2 FYEKMQ (reference sequence). CDR3 length: 16 residues. The CDR3 sequence: CASSLQARGRFGEQYF. The CDR3 DNA reads TGTGCCAGCAGCCTTCAGGCCAGGGGGCGCTTTGGCGAGCAGTACTTC.

The genes are TRBV29-1 and TRBJ1-2, with TRBD1 identical over 12 bases. The junction had 6 bases not matched to a gene; V was cut back by 6 bases and J by 4 bases. Germline V gives CDR1 SQVTM, CDR2 ANQGSEA. There are 14 residues in the CDR3. DNA for the CDR3: TGCAGCGTGGGGACAGGGGGCGCCCCCTATGGCTACACCTTC. This sequence encodes CSVGTGGAPYGYTF.

This clone has a single count. The gene calls are TRBV6-6 and TRBJ1-2; D might be TRBD1 (6 bases). The V and J ends lost 6 bases and 5 bases respectively, with 13 bases between them. This CDR3 comprises 13 residues. CDR1 and CDR2 from the germline V gene are MNHNY and SVGAGI (reference sequence). This CDR3 is CASRTQGGYGYTF. CDR3 nucleotide sequence: TGTGCCAGCAGAACACAGGGAGGGTATGGCTACACCTTC.

The chain carries TRBV10-1 and TRBJ2-1; 7 bases fit TRBD1. Trimming removed 3 bases from V and 1 base from J; junction bases left unmatched: 12. This CDR3 spans 18 amino acids. Germline V gene lookup returns CDR1 WNHNN and CDR2 SYGVQD (reference sequence). As DNA, the CDR3 is TGCGCCAGCAGTGACAAACGATACCGGGACAGTTCCTACAATGAGCAGTTCTTC. This sequence encodes CASSDKRYRDSSYNEQFF.

The rearrangement uses TRBV7-2 and TRBJ2-7; the D is unclear. This CDR3 has 14 residues. CDR1 is SGHTA, CDR2 FQGNSA, per germline. V was trimmed by 10 bases and J by 7 bases, leaving 23 bases between them. CDR3 nucleotides: TGTGCCACCCGCCAACACGCCGACGTTTTAGAGCAGTACTTC. Encoded protein: CATRQHADVLEQYF.

This chain uses TRBV7-8 with TRBJ1-5; maybe TRBD1 (5 bases). The V end was cut by 2 bases, the J end by 0 bases, with 14 bases between. Germline-derived CDR1 and CDR2 are SGHVS and FQNEAQ. This CDR3 has 17 residues. The CDR3 protein is CASSLRGFLSSNQPQHF. The CDR3 bases are TGTGCCAGCAGCTTACGGGGGTTCCTTAGTAGCAATCAGCCCCAGCATTTT.

The V call is TRBV4-3, the J call TRBJ1-2; D unresolved. V lost 3 bases and J 4 bases, leaving 15 bases between the germline ends. The CDR3 contains 15 residues. The germline CDR1 and CDR2 sequences are LGHNA and YSLEER. The CDR3 loop is CASSHVGEAGYGYTF. DNA of the CDR3: TGCGCCAGCAGCCACGTTGGGGAGGCGGGCTATGGCTACACCTTC.

The CDR3 bases are TGTGCCCAACGGGGTAACTATGGCTACACCTTC. This sequence encodes CAQRGNYGYTF. The rearrangement uses TRBV30 and TRBJ1-2; D call uncertain. Germline lookup yields CDR1 GTSNPN and CDR2 SVGIG (reference sequence). The CDR3 has 11 residues. V lost 8 bases to trimming and J lost 1 base, with 8 bases between them. The entire variable domain, with the rest obtained from reference TRBV30 and TRBJ1-2, is as follows: SQTIHQWPATLVQPVGSPLSLECTVEGTSNPNLYWYRQAAGRGLQLLFYSVGIGQISSEVPQNLSASRPQDRQFILSSKKLLLSDSGFYLCAQRGNYGYTFGSGTRLTVV.

Remarks on this clone: The sample contains more than one DNA sequence encoding this CDR3. This chain joins TRBV7-2 and TRBJ2-3, with 7 bases that match TRBD2. The germline V gene encodes CDR1 SGHTA and CDR2 FQGNSA. Trimming at V came to 1 base and at J to 4 bases, leaving 2 bases not matched to a gene. The CDR3 loop spans 14 amino acids. The CDR3 loop is CASSLVAGADTQYF. For the CDR3, the DNA is TGTGCCAGCAGCTTAGTAGCGGGCGCAGATACGCAGTATTTT.

The chain uses TRBV7-2 and TRBJ1-2; 11 bases map to TRBD1. Looked up from germline, CDR1 is SGHTA and CDR2 is FQGNSA. The CDR3 length is 15 residues. V gave up 4 bases and J gave up 5 bases; unmatched junction bases: 6. The CDR3 is CASSYAGQGAYGYTF. CDR3 DNA: TGTGCCAGCAGCTACGCAGGACAGGGGGCATATGGCTACACCTTC.

Many counts were recorded for this clone. This sequence joins TRBV9 and TRBJ2-2; D possibly corresponds to TRBD1 (6 bases). V lost 0 bases, J lost 7 bases, and 10 bases lay in between. The CDR3 has 14 amino acids. Germline V lookup: CDR1 SGDLS, CDR2 YYNGEE. CDR3 coding DNA: TGTGCCAGCAGCGTAGCCTCGACAGGCGGGGAGCTGTTTTTT. As protein: CASSVASTGGELFF.

The genes are TRBV30 and TRBJ1-4, with D perhaps TRBD1 (5 bases). The CDR3 length is 16 residues. V lost 4 bases and J lost 0, with 15 bases in between. CDR1 is GTSNPN and CDR2 is SVGIG in the germline V gene (reference sequence). The CDR3 protein is CAWTRGYGATNEKLFF. In nucleotides, the CDR3 is TGTGCCTGGACCCGGGGGTATGGCGCAACTAATGAAAAACTGTTTTTT.

This chain uses TRBV6-5 with TRBJ2-5, with 9 bases identical to TRBD1. Germline V gives CDR1 MNHEY, CDR2 SVGAGI. The CDR3 extends over 16 amino acids. J was trimmed by 5 bases and V by 0 bases; bases with no gene match: 7. This chain's CDR3 is CASSYSYRTGVETQYF. The CDR3 region has the DNA TGTGCCAGCAGTTACTCTTATAGGACAGGGGTCGAGACCCAGTACTTC.